The 18 T cell receptor beta chains given below trace back to one sample, sequenced in a study of cytomegalovirus exposure and HLA in healthy donors. The PCR was carried out with 60 Vbeta primers and 13 Jbeta primers. The assay was immunoSEQ multiplex PCR, and TCRdb's table has in-frame clones only and misses some. The table lists some 55,000 clones, with roughly 12% in the top ten. The specimen sequenced was PBMCs. All receptors come from a man aged 18 to 30 in good health and CMV-seropositive.

The chain carries TRBV4-2 and TRBJ1-5; no clear D. The germline V and J ends were trimmed by 2 bases and 7 bases, with 24 bases remaining between them. Germline V gives CDR1 LGHNA, CDR2 YNFKEQ. CDR3 size: 18 residues. The CDR3 nucleotides are TGTGCCAGCAGCCAACTGGGAAAGGGAGGAATCGTCCCGCAGCCCCAGCATTTT. Amino acids: CASSQLGKGGIVPQPQHF.

This chain joins TRBV19 and TRBJ2-7; 7 bases agree with TRBD1. Losses at the gene ends were 3 bases for V and 2 bases for J; bases not matched to a gene: 4. CDR1 and CDR2 (germline): LNHDA, SQIVND (reference sequence). CDR3 length: 14 amino acids. The DNA of the CDR3 is TGTGCCAGTAGTATTCGACAGGGAGCCTACGAGCAGTACTTC. Protein sequence: CASSIRQGAYEQYF.

The chain's CDR3 is CASSSAGVIFSSYEQYF. As DNA, the CDR3 is TGTGCCAGTAGTTCTGCCGGGGTTATATTTTCCTCCTACGAGCAGTACTTC. This chain connects TRBV19 to TRBJ2-7; maybe TRBD2 (5 bases). V was trimmed by 5 bases and J by 0 bases, leaving 20 bases between them. The CDR3 totals 17 residues. CDR1 is LNHDA and CDR2 is SQIVND in the germline V gene (reference sequence).

This chain connects TRBV27 to TRBJ2-7, with 8 bases lining up with TRBD1. Looked up from germline, CDR1 is MNHEY and CDR2 is SMNVEV (reference sequence). V trimming: 5 bases; J trimming: 5 bases; junction bases outside the gene matches: 2. The CDR3 runs to 12 residues. The CDR3 DNA reads TGTGCCAGCAGTGCAGGGGGCCACGAGCAGTACTTC. Protein product: CASSAGGHEQYF.

The rearrangement links TRBV11-3 to TRBJ2-3; tentative D call: TRBD1 (7 bases). V was clipped by 5 bases and J by 2 bases, with 14 bases between them. Germline V gene data show CDR1 as SGHNT and CDR2 as YENEEA. This CDR3 region has 15 residues. CDR3 nucleotides: TGTGCCAGCAGCCCCCAGGGGGGTCTCACAGATACGCAGTATTTT. Its translation is CASSPQGGLTDTQYF.

The chain carries TRBV18 and TRBJ2-1; D unresolved. The germline V and J ends were trimmed by 0 bases and 5 bases, with 5 bases remaining between them. The length of the CDR3 is 13 residues. The germline V gene has CDR1 KGHSH and CDR2 LQKENI. Written as DNA, the CDR3 is TGTGCCAGCTCACCACCAATTAACAATGAGCAGTTCTTC. This codes for CASSPPINNEQFF.

This chain connects TRBV5-6 to TRBJ2-1; 14 positions agree with TRBD2. V gave up 5 bases and J gave up 3 bases; unmatched junction bases: 10. CDR3 size: 18 residues. Germline CDR1 is SGHDT and CDR2 is YYEEEE. The CDR3 sequence is CASSHQGTSGSIYNEQFF. The DNA of the CDR3 is TGTGCCAGCAGTCATCAGGGGACTAGCGGGAGTATCTACAATGAGCAGTTCTTC.

The V call is TRBV29-1, the J call TRBJ2-1; no reliable D call. This CDR3 contains 13 residues. Germline V lookup: CDR1 SQVTM, CDR2 ANQGSEA. Trimming stripped 1 base from V and 8 bases from J, with 12 bases between. The CDR3 sequence: CSVEVKTWDEQFF. Written as DNA, the CDR3 is TGCAGCGTTGAAGTTAAGACTTGGGATGAGCAGTTCTTC.

The chain uses TRBV11-2 and TRBJ2-1; 10 positions agree with TRBD2. With 3 bases clipped from V and 6 bases from J, the junction kept 11 bases outside the gene matches. The CDR3 extends over 17 amino acids. Germline assignment: CDR1 SGHAT and CDR2 FQNNGV. CDR3 amino acids: CASSLETLAGEGNEQFF. CDR3 nucleotide sequence: TGTGCCAGCAGCTTGGAGACCCTAGCGGGAGAGGGCAATGAGCAGTTCTTC.

CDR3 amino acids: CASSWEPGGSYGYTF. The CDR3 DNA sequence: TGTGCCAGCAGTTGGGAGCCGGGGGGGAGCTATGGCTACACCTTC. The rearrangement uses TRBV6-6 and TRBJ1-2, with a tentative D call TRBD1 (5 bases). CDR1 MNHNY and CDR2 SVGAGI come from the germline V gene (reference sequence). CDR3 size: 15 residues. V was trimmed by 4 bases and J by 4 bases, leaving 16 bases between them.

The rearrangement links TRBV27 to TRBJ1-4, with TRBD1 identical over 7 bases. The germline CDR1 and CDR2 sequences are MNHEY and SMNVEV (reference sequence). This CDR3 region has 15 residues. V lost 5 bases to trimming and J lost 6 bases; unmatched junction nucleotides: 9. The CDR3 DNA reads as TGTGCCAGCAGTACACGAGGGGGCGAGTATGAAAAACTGTTTTTT. Translated: CASSTRGGEYEKLFF.

The V call is TRBV6-5, the J call TRBJ1-1; tentatively, D is TRBD1 (5 bases). There are 13 residues in the CDR3. Per the germline V gene, CDR1 is MNHEY and CDR2 is SVGAGI. Trimming cost V 5 bases and J 8 bases, with 15 bases left between them. CDR3 coding DNA: TGTGCCAGCAGTCTACCCTGGGGGGAAGAAGCTTTCTTT. The encoded protein is CASSLPWGEEAFF.

The gene calls are TRBV5-1 and TRBJ2-1, with D possibly being TRBD1 (5 bases). This CDR3 spans 14 amino acids. Trimming left V 4 bases short and J 5 bases short, with 13 bases between. Looked up from germline, CDR1 is SGHRS and CDR2 is YFSETQ. The CDR3 is CASSPVSTDNEQFF. CDR3 nucleotide sequence: TGCGCCAGCAGCCCGGTCTCGACAGACAATGAGCAGTTCTTC.

The chain has TRBV29-1 and TRBJ2-7, with TRBD1 matching 8 bases. Germline assignment: CDR1 SQVTM and CDR2 ANQGSEA. CDR3 length: 14 amino acids. Germline trimming cut 3 bases from V and 1 base from J; bases unmatched to any gene: 5. The CDR3, as DNA: TGCAGCGTTGATGTGACAGGGGTATCCTACGAGCAGTACTTC. The encoded protein is CSVDVTGVSYEQYF.

The chain links TRBV7-8 to TRBJ2-5; D perhaps matches TRBD1 (6 bases). This CDR3 contains 14 residues. V was shortened by 5 bases and J by 11 bases, with 21 bases between the two germline ends. In germline, CDR1 is SGHVS, CDR2 FQNEAQ. As DNA, the CDR3 is TGTGCCAGCAGCCCCGTCTCAGGGGCTTGGGAGCAGTACTTC. This codes for CASSPVSGAWEQYF.

This chain uses TRBV7-9 with TRBJ1-6, with 8 nucleotides matching TRBD1. J lost 6 bases, V lost 1 base, and 14 bases had no gene match. CDR1 and CDR2 (germline): SEHNR, FQNEAQ (reference sequence). The CDR3 spans 19 residues. The CDR3 bases are TGTGCCAGCAGCTTAGTGACGGGACAGGATCCCCGCGTTAATTCACCCCTCCACTTT. Translation: CASSLVTGQDPRVNSPLHF.

V usage is TRBV19 and J usage is TRBJ2-7; D is perhaps TRBD2 (6 bases). The V end was cut by 7 bases, the J end by 2 bases, with 15 bases between. CDR3 length: 14 residues. From germline, CDR1 is LNHDA and CDR2 SQIVND (reference sequence). The CDR3 sequence: CASTRDSATYEQYF. CDR3 nucleotide sequence: TGTGCCAGTACCCGGGACTCTGCAACCTACGAGCAGTACTTC.

This rearrangement joins TRBV6-5 to TRBJ1-5, with 9 nucleotides matching TRBD1. Germline V CDR1 and CDR2: MNHEY, SVGAGI. The V gene end was trimmed by 2 bases and the J gene end by 4 bases; junction bases not matched to a gene: 3. The length of the CDR3 is 15 residues. The DNA of the CDR3 is TGTGCCAGCAGTTACAAGGGGACAGGGAATCAGCCCCAGCATTTT. Translation: CASSYKGTGNQPQHF.